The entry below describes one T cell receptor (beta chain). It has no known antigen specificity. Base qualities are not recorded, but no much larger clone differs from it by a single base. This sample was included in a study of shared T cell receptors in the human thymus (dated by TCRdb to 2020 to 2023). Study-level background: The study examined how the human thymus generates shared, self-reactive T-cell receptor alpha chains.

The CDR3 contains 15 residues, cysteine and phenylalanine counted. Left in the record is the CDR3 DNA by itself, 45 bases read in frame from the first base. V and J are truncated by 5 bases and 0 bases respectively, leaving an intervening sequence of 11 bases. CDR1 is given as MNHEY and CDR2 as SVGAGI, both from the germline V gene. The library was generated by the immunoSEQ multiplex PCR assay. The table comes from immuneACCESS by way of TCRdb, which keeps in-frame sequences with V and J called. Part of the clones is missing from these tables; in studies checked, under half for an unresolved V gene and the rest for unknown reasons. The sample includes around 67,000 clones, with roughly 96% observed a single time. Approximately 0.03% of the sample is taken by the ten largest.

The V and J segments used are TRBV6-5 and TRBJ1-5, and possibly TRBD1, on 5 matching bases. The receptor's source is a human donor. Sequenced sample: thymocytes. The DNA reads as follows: TGTGCCAGCAGTACTGACAGAAATAGCAATCAGCCCCAGCATTTT. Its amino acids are CASSTDRNSNQPQHF.